One TCR beta chain is described in this entry. Its antigen remains unidentified. The data were obtained in a study of T cell responses to AZD1222 COVID-19 vaccine. Whole-study results and caveats: Vaccine-related CD4 TCRs covered spike, predominating at 160-218 and 743-854.

The CDR3 is 16 amino acids. Per germline, CDR1 SGHTA and CDR2 FQGNSA. Trimming removed 3 bases from V and 4 bases from J; junction bases left unmatched: 9. This table comes from immunoSEQ multiplex PCR, and its TCRdb copy is limited to in-frame clones, with some not included. The repertoire includes some 120,000 clones, approximately 90% of them detected once, and approximately 7.6% sits in the top ten. This TCR was recovered from an adult in good health. Sequenced material: peripheral blood, taken on day 0 of AZD1222 vaccination. This chain connects TRBV7-2 to TRBJ2-3, with 8 bases fitting TRBD2. The chain's CDR3 is CASSFRLSGNPDTQYF. DNA of the CDR3: TGTGCCAGCAGCTTTAGGCTTAGCGGGAACCCAGATACGCAGTATTTT.